The clone carrying this T cell receptor (beta chain) was detected many times. No antigen is known for it. TCRdb itself ran the RT-PCR reads through MiXCR, one entry per CDR3 protein. The sample records more than 150,000 distinct CDR3 sequences, approximately 9.2% being singletons. This specimen comes from a study of response to subunit inactivated influenza vaccine. Broader study findings: The authors proposed limited new T cell recruitment per seasonal influenza vaccination.

V lost 2 bases to trimming and J lost 4 bases, with 13 bases between them. Germline V gene data show CDR1 as SGHRS and CDR2 as YFSETQ. The CDR3 spans 15 residues. The genes are TRBV5-1 and TRBJ2-1; weak D call: TRBD1 (5 bases). The TCR originated in a man between 45 and 60 years old who received an inactivated influenza vaccine. Source: non-naive T cells sorted from PBMCs, taken on the day of vaccination. The CDR3 DNA sequence: TGCGCCAGCAGCTTACAGGACCCATTATACAATGAGCAGTTCTTC. Translation gives CASSLQDPLYNEQFF.